Below are 26 T cell receptor beta chains sequenced from a single sample in a study of cytomegalovirus exposure and HLA in healthy donors (TCRdb year 2017). Library construction relied on the immunoSEQ multiplex PCR assay. For the multiplex PCR, a mixture combining 60 forward primers for TCR Vbeta segments and 13 reverse primers for TCR Jbeta segments was used. Sourced from immuneACCESS, this table was stored by TCRdb with only in-frame sequences that have V and J called. A share of the clones is absent; for the studies checked, an unresolved V gene accounts for under half, and the remainder has no known explanation. This sample comprises 100,000 to 150,000 clones, roughly 77% of them detected only once. The ten largest clones take up under 2% of the sample. Sequencing was carried out using PBMCs. The receptor set was obtained from a man younger than 35 in good health and CMV-seronegative.

The chain uses TRBV6-6 and TRBJ2-6; D uncertain. The CDR3 has 16 residues. Germline V gene sequence: CDR1 MNHNY, CDR2 SVGAGI (reference sequence). Trimming pared 1 base from V and 1 base from J, leaving 8 bases between. CDR3: CASSYFIGSGANVLTF. The CDR3 DNA is TGTGCCAGCAGTTACTTCATCGGGTCTGGGGCCAACGTCCTGACTTTC.

The V and J genes are TRBV18 and TRBJ1-5; TRBD1 matches at 9 bases. J lost 5 bases, V lost 5 bases, and 4 bases had no gene match. Germline V gene data show CDR1 as KGHSH and CDR2 as LQKENI. This CDR3 has 14 amino acids. CDR3 in amino acids: CASSKGQGHQPQHF. The DNA of the CDR3 is TGTGCCAGCTCAAAAGGACAGGGGCATCAGCCCCAGCATTTT.

The chain employs TRBV6-5 and TRBJ1-3, with TRBD1 identical over 8 bases. V lost 6 bases to trimming and J lost 7 bases; unmatched junction nucleotides: 8. CDR1 and CDR2 (germline): MNHEY, SVGAGI. This CDR3 has 14 residues. The CDR3 coding sequence is TGTGCCAGCAGCCAGGGACAGGACGGCAACACCATATATTTT. This encodes CASSQGQDGNTIYF.

The CDR3 reads CASSLDRDGQPQHF. CDR3 nucleotide sequence: TGTGCCAGCAGCCTGGACAGGGACGGTCAGCCCCAGCATTTT. The V call is TRBV5-8, the J call TRBJ1-5; the match to TRBD1 covers 8 bases. CDR3 length: 14 amino acids. Germline V CDR1 and CDR2: SGHTS, YDEGEE. With V trimmed by 4 bases and J by 6 bases, 6 bases remained unmatched.

V is TRBV4-3 and J is TRBJ1-2; D is possibly TRBD1 (5 bases). Germline V CDR1 and CDR2: LGHNA, YSLEER. V was trimmed by 3 bases and J by 8 bases, leaving 16 bases between them. This CDR3 region has 14 residues. The CDR3 DNA is TGCGCCAGCAGCCAGGACACGGCAGTGAGGGGCTACACCTTC. The encoded protein is CASSQDTAVRGYTF.

The rearrangement links TRBV7-9 to TRBJ1-1; 7 bases are a match to TRBD1. The germline V gene encodes CDR1 SEHNR and CDR2 FQNEAQ (reference sequence). Losses at the gene ends were 0 bases for V and 2 bases for J; bases not matched to a gene: 6. This CDR3 is 16 amino acids long. The CDR3 coding sequence is TGTGCCAGCAGCTTAGCTCCGACAGGGCCCAACACTGAAGCTTTCTTT. Translation gives CASSLAPTGPNTEAFF.

This clone has just a few counts. This chain links TRBV9 with TRBJ1-2, with a possible D match to TRBD1 (5 bases). V lost 0 bases and J 8 bases, leaving 8 bases between the germline ends. CDR1 SGDLS and CDR2 YYNGEE come from the germline V gene. The CDR3 consists of 12 residues. The CDR3: CASSVGEGGYTF. The CDR3, as DNA: TGTGCCAGCAGCGTAGGGGAGGGGGGCTACACCTTC. Supplemented by reference TRBV9 and TRBJ1-2, the full variable domain reads DSGVTQTPKHLITATGQRVTLRCSPRSGDLSVYWYQQSLDQGLQFLIQYYNGEERAKGNILERFSAQQFPDLHSELNLSSLELGDSALYFCASSVGEGGYTFGSGTRLTVV.

DNA for the CDR3: TGTGCCAGCAGCTTCGAGGGCACTGAAGCTTTCTTT. Translated: CASSFEGTEAFF. V is TRBV11-2 and J is TRBJ1-1, with unresolved D. Germline values: CDR1 SGHAT, CDR2 FQNNGV. The CDR3 consists of 12 residues. Between the trimmed V and J ends, which lost 3 bases and 4 bases, there was a span of 6 bases.

V and J are TRBV18 and TRBJ1-4, with D maybe TRBD1 (5 bases). CDR1 is KGHSH, CDR2 LQKENI, per germline. Trimming removed 4 bases from V and 0 bases from J, with 12 bases in between. This CDR3 is 16 amino acids long. CDR3 nucleotides: TGTGCCAGCTCACTGACAGAATTCGCAACTAATGAAAAACTGTTTTTT. This sequence encodes CASSLTEFATNEKLFF.

This clone turned up a few times. The rearrangement links TRBV19 to TRBJ1-2, with 9 bases aligning to TRBD1. Germline V gene data show CDR1 as LNHDA and CDR2 as SQIVND (reference sequence). CDR3 length equals 15 residues. Trimming took 5 bases from V and 4 from J; bases not matched to a gene: 8. The CDR3: CASSLGGTGRYGYTF. As DNA, the CDR3 is TGTGCCAGTAGTCTGGGGGGGACAGGGCGCTATGGCTACACCTTC.

The CDR3 sequence is CASSLGQALSYEQYF. The CDR3 DNA reads TGCGCCAGCAGCTTGGGGCAGGCGCTCTCCTACGAGCAGTACTTC. J is TRBJ2-7 and V is TRBV5-1; D not resolved. This CDR3 is 15 amino acids long. The germline V gene encodes CDR1 SGHRS and CDR2 YFSETQ. Trimming removed 0 bases from V and 0 bases from J, with 10 bases in between.

V usage is TRBV5-1 and J usage is TRBJ1-1; 7 bases align to TRBD1. After removal of 2 bases from V and 0 bases from J, the junction contained 13 bases not matched to a gene. The CDR3 contains 18 residues. The germline V gene has CDR1 SGHRS and CDR2 YFSETQ. CDR3 in amino acids: CASSLTSGTVLLNTEAFF. Written as DNA, the CDR3 is TGCGCCAGCAGCTTAACCTCAGGGACAGTTCTTTTGAACACTGAAGCTTTCTTT. Using reference TRBV5-1 and TRBJ1-1 for the parts outside the CDR3, the full variable domain is KAGVTQTPRYLIKTRGQQVTLSCSPISGHRSVSWYQQTPGQGLQFLFEYFSETQRNKGNFPGRFSGRQFSNSRSEMNVSTLELGDSALYLCASSLTSGTVLLNTEAFFGQGTRLTVV.

The genes are TRBV10-2 and TRBJ1-2, with D perhaps TRBD1 (6 bases). With 7 bases removed from V and 4 bases from J, the gap between germline ends came to 16 bases. The CDR3 covers 14 residues. The germline gives CDR1 WSHSY, CDR2 SAAADI. CDR3 nucleotides: TGCGCCAGCACTAAGGCGGGAGGGGGCTATGGCTACACCTTC. As protein: CASTKAGGGYGYTF.

The chain recombines TRBV7-9 with TRBJ2-7, with 11 bases identical to TRBD2. Germline V lookup: CDR1 SEHNR, CDR2 FQNEAQ (reference sequence). V was pared by 1 base and J by 0 bases, with 5 bases of the junction left unmatched. CDR3 size: 17 residues. The CDR3 bases are TGTGCCAGCAGCTTAGTACTAGCGGGGGCGCGCTCCTACGAGCAGTACTTC. As protein: CASSLVLAGARSYEQYF.

This chain joins TRBV5-6 and TRBJ1-2; 9 positions match TRBD1. From germline, CDR1 is SGHDT and CDR2 YYEEEE. This CDR3 is 15 amino acids long. Trimming removed 2 bases from V and 5 bases from J; junction bases left unmatched: 7. The CDR3 is CASSFSGTGIYGYTF. CDR3 nucleotides: TGTGCCAGCAGCTTCTCCGGGACAGGGATTTATGGCTACACCTTC.

The chain combines TRBV19 with TRBJ1-1, with no clear D. Germline CDR1 is LNHDA and CDR2 is SQIVND (reference sequence). The CDR3 covers 11 residues. V was trimmed by 11 bases and J by 3 bases, leaving 10 bases between them. The CDR3 protein is CASCGDTEAFF. The CDR3 bases are TGTGCCTCCTGCGGGGACACTGAAGCTTTCTTT.

The DNA of the CDR3 is TGCAGCGTTGAAGGCGAGTCAGGGGCAATACCGAACACTGAAGCTTTCTTT. Protein sequence: CSVEGESGAIPNTEAFF. The chain carries TRBV29-1 and TRBJ1-1, with D tentatively TRBD1 (6 bases). The CDR3 totals 17 residues. Germline CDR1 is SQVTM and CDR2 is ANQGSEA. The V end was cut by 1 base, the J end by 1 base, with 19 bases between.

The J gene is TRBJ2-3, the V gene TRBV6-1; 7 bases are shared with TRBD2. Germline loops: CDR1 MNHNS, CDR2 SASEGT. CDR3 length equals 15 residues. The J segment lost 3 bases and the V segment lost 5 bases, leaving 8 bases of the junction unmatched. The CDR3 is CASSSLTSRTDTQYF. In nucleotides, the CDR3 is TGTGCCAGCAGTTCCCTGACTAGCCGTACAGATACGCAGTATTTT.

The CDR3 coding sequence is TGTGCCAGTAGTATCCGGACAGTTGATCAGCCCCAGCATTTT. It specifies CASSIRTVDQPQHF. This chain uses TRBV19 with TRBJ1-5; D is perhaps TRBD1 (6 bases). The germline CDR1 and CDR2 sequences are LNHDA and SQIVND (reference sequence). CDR3 size: 14 residues. Deletions cut 3 bases from V and 5 bases from J, with 11 bases between.

V usage is TRBV4-2 and J usage is TRBJ2-7, with D possibly TRBD2 on 5 matching bases. Germline V gene data show CDR1 as LGHNA and CDR2 as YNFKEQ. The V end lost 8 bases, the J end lost 6 bases, and 17 bases lay between the germline ends. The CDR3 consists of 13 residues. The CDR3 DNA is TGTGCCAGCGGGGAGAGGGAAGGTCGCGAGCAGTACTTC. Translated, it gives CASGEREGREQYF.

The chain recombines TRBV27 with TRBJ2-4, with 8 bases identical to TRBD2. Germline V gene lookup returns CDR1 MNHEY and CDR2 SMNVEV (reference sequence). Trimming removed 4 bases from V and 3 bases from J; junction bases left unmatched: 5. The CDR3 loop spans 15 amino acids. The CDR3 here is CASSYGGASKNIQYF. The CDR3 bases are TGTGCCAGCAGTTACGGGGGGGCGAGCAAAAACATTCAGTACTTC.

The chain recombines TRBV9 with TRBJ2-7, with 8 nucleotides matching TRBD2. The germline V gene encodes CDR1 SGDLS and CDR2 YYNGEE. CDR3 length: 17 residues. With V trimmed by 4 bases and J by 2 bases, 14 bases remained unmatched. CDR3 in amino acids: CASSPDSLGLGPYEQYF. DNA for the CDR3: TGTGCCAGCAGCCCGGACTCACTGGGACTAGGGCCCTACGAGCAGTACTTC.

J is TRBJ2-5 and V is TRBV5-6; maybe TRBD1 (5 bases). The CDR3 runs 16 residues. CDR1 SGHDT and CDR2 YYEEEE come from the germline V gene. V was pared by 0 bases and J by 0 bases, with 12 bases between. The CDR3 nucleotides read TGTGCCAGCAGCTTGGATCTGACAGAAAACCAAGAGACCCAGTACTTC. This translates into CASSLDLTENQETQYF.

This clone appeared a single time. J is TRBJ2-1 and V is TRBV19, with D possibly being TRBD1 (6 bases). V lost 6 bases, J lost 3 bases, and 12 bases lay in between. This CDR3 has 14 residues. Germline V gene sequence: CDR1 LNHDA, CDR2 SQIVND (reference sequence). CDR3 residues: CASSPRDNYNEQFF. CDR3 DNA: TGTGCCAGTAGCCCCCGGGACAACTACAATGAGCAGTTCTTC.

This clone was picked up one time. The chain joins TRBV7-2 to TRBJ1-2, with 7 bases lining up with TRBD1. CDR1 SGHTA and CDR2 FQGNSA come from the germline V gene. The length of the CDR3 is 15 residues. Trimming removed 0 bases from V and 4 bases from J; junction bases left unmatched: 5. CDR3 DNA: TGTGCCAGCAGCTTAGCGTCACAGGGGACCTATGGCTACACCTTC. Residues: CASSLASQGTYGYTF.

V and J are TRBV7-8 and TRBJ1-1; 9 bases agree with TRBD1. Germline-derived CDR1 and CDR2 are SGHVS and FQNEAQ. V shed 8 bases and J 5 bases; nucleotides not matched to a gene: 9. There are 14 residues in the CDR3. The CDR3 loop is CASARRDRVTEAFF. The CDR3 DNA is TGTGCCAGCGCCCGGCGGGACAGGGTAACTGAAGCTTTCTTT.